A selection of T cell receptor beta chains follows, all from one sample in a study of regulatory dendritic cells for organ transplantation. Measured with immunoSEQ multiplex PCR; TCRdb has only the in-frame clones, and not every one. The sample has about 21,000 clones, over 75% seen once; the top ten hold 0.26%. Their antigens are not known. Sequencing input: naive CD4+ T cells from blood cultured with dendritic cells. Every receptor here comes from a human donor in good health. CDR3s include the opening cysteine and the closing phenylalanine or tryptophan. D genes are given only for firm matches. The size field is filled for only some rows; it gives once, few, many or a size class.

NA	TRBV10-3	NA	TRBJ1-6	TGTGCCATCAGTGAGAGTTCAGGGTTTAGGGCCCTCCACTTT	CAISESSGFRALHF
NA	TRBV7-2	NA	TRBJ2-7	TGTGCCAGCAGCTTAGGCGGGGCTTCTCCCTACGAGCAGTACTTC	CASSLGGASPYEQYF
NA	TRBV7-9	TRBD2	TRBJ2-1	TGTGCCAGCAGCTCGGGACTAGCGGGAGACAATGAGCAGTTCTTC	CASSSGLAGDNEQFF
NA	TRBV7-9	NA	TRBJ1-4	TGTGCCAGCAGCTTCCCCCCAACTAATGAAAAACTGTTTTTT	CASSFPPTNEKLFF
NA	TRBV29-1	TRBD1	TRBJ1-3	TGCAGCGTTGAAGGGACAGGTGGAAACACCATATATTTT	CSVEGTGGNTIYF
NA	TRBV6-5	NA	TRBJ1-1	TGTGCCAGCACCGTCGGCACTGAAGCTTTCTTT	CASTVGTEAFF
few	TRBV6-6	NA	TRBJ1-4	TGTGCCAGCAGTACCGCAGGGCGTGAAAAACTGTTTTTT	CASSTAGREKLFF
few	TRBV18	NA	TRBJ1-5	TGTGCCAGCTCACTTGTCGGGGGAAATCAGCCCCAGCATTTT	CASSLVGGNQPQHF
once	TRBV19	TRBD1	TRBJ1-2	TGTGCCAGTAGCGTACCGGACAGGGCGAGCTATGGCTACACCTTC	CASSVPDRASYGYTF
NA	TRBV19	NA	TRBJ1-4	TGTGCCAGTAGTTACAGCGGAGGCAATGAAAAACTGTTTTTT	CASSYSGGNEKLFF
NA	TRBV4-1	TRBD2	TRBJ2-3	TGCGCCAGCAGCCAAAGAATGGCGGGAGATACGTGGACAACAGATACGCAGTATTTT	CASSQRMAGDTWTTDTQYF
NA	TRBV4-1	NA	TRBJ2-3	TGCGCCAGCAGCCGATCGGAAGGAGATACGCAGTATTTT	CASSRSEGDTQYF
NA	TRBV15	TRBD2	TRBJ2-4	TGTGCCACCCGACTAGCGGTCAAAAACATTCAGTACTTC	CATRLAVKNIQYF
NA	TRBV15	NA	TRBJ1-4	TGTGCCACCAGCAGAGATCTGGCAACTAATGAAAAACTGTTTTTT	CATSRDLATNEKLFF
NA	TRBV7-7	NA	TRBJ2-2	TGTGCTAGCAGCTTCACGCGCACCGGGGAGCTGTTTTTT	CASSFTRTGELFF
NA	TRBV7-2	NA	TRBJ1-5	TGTGCCAGCACGCGGGAGCCAAATCAGCCCCAGCATTTT	CASTREPNQPQHF
NA	TRBV19	NA	TRBJ1-4	TGTGCCAGTACCTCCGGGGGTGCAACTAATGAAAAACTGTTTTTT	CASTSGGATNEKLFF
NA	TRBV11-1	NA	TRBJ2-7	TGTGCCAGCAGCTTAGAGACAGTATCCTACGAGCAGTACTTC	CASSLETVSYEQYF
NA	TRBV7-2	NA	TRBJ2-7	TGTGCCAGCAAGAAGGGGTTAGACAACTCCTACGAGCAGTACTTC	CASKKGLDNSYEQYF
NA	TRBV7-3	TRBD2	TRBJ2-7	TGTGCCAGCAGCACTCTAGCGGGAGCCCACGAGCAGTACTTC	CASSTLAGAHEQYF
NA	TRBV15	NA	TRBJ1-6	TGTGCCACCAGCAGAGATAGGGGGGCCTCCTATAATTCACCCCTCCACTTT	CATSRDRGASYNSPLHF
NA	TRBV29-1	TRBD1	TRBJ1-2	TGCAGCGTTGGACTACCGGACAGGGGACTGTCCGGCTACACCTTC	CSVGLPDRGLSGYTF
NA	TRBV10-2	TRBD1	TRBJ2-7	TGCGCCAGCGGCGTGGGACAGCACTCAGGTTCATTGTACTTC	CASGVGQHSGSLYF
NA	TRBV19	NA	TRBJ2-3	TGTGCCAGTAGTATAGAAGATACGCAGTATTTT	CASSIEDTQYF
NA	TRBV4-3	TRBD1	TRBJ2-2	TGCGCCAGCAGCCGATCAGTACAGGGGACCGGGGAGCTGTTTTTT	CASSRSVQGTGELFF
NA	TRBV6-5	NA	TRBJ2-7	TGTGCCAGCAGCCGCGACGTCCCCTACGAGCAGTACTTC	CASSRDVPYEQYF
NA	TRBV14	NA	TRBJ2-5	TGTGCCAGCAGCCAAGATCTAAGGGAGACCCAGTACTTC	CASSQDLRETQYF
NA	TRBV11-3	NA	TRBJ2-6	TGTGCCAGCAGCTATACCCGTGGCGTCCTGACTTTC	CASSYTRGVLTF
NA	TRBV7-2	TRBD1	TRBJ2-7	TGTGCCAGCAGCGGCAGGACAGGGGACGAGCAGTACTTC	CASSGRTGDEQYF
once	TRBV25-1	TRBD1	TRBJ1-2	TGTGCCAGCACCACAGGGGTTGGAACTGGTGGCTACACCTTC	CASTTGVGTGGYTF
NA	TRBV30	NA	TRBJ1-2	TGTGCCTGGAGCGCCGGACAGCGCTATGGCTACACCTTC	CAWSAGQRYGYTF
NA	TRBV7-3	NA	TRBJ2-1	TGTGCCAGCAGCCGTCTTATGGGAAATGAGCAGTTCTTC	CASSRLMGNEQFF
NA	TRBV7-2	NA	TRBJ2-2	TGTGCCAGCAGCTTATGGCTTGCGGGACGGCGGAACACCGGGGAGCTGTTTTTT	CASSLWLAGRRNTGELFF
once	TRBV7-2	TRBD2	TRBJ2-1	TGTGCCAGCAGGGTGCCTAGCGGAGATATCTACAATGAGCAGTTCTTC	CASRVPSGDIYNEQFF
NA	TRBV6-6	NA	TRBJ2-7	TGTGCCAGCAGCCCGCCTTACTACGAGCAGTACTTC	CASSPPYYEQYF
once	TRBV18	TRBD1	TRBJ2-7	TGTGCCAGCTCATCGACAGGGGAGCAGTACTTC	CASSSTGEQYF
NA	TRBV4-3	TRBD2	TRBJ2-3	TGCGCCAGCAGCCAAGATAGCAGCCTAGCGGGGACGGATACGCAGTATTTT	CASSQDSSLAGTDTQYF
NA	TRBV21-1	NA	TRBJ1-1	TGTGCCAGCAGCACCATGGAGGTGAACACTGAAGCTTTCTTT	CASSTMEVNTEAFF
NA	TRBV18	TRBD1	TRBJ1-4	TGTGCCAGCTCATACGACAGGGCCTCAACTAATGAAAAACTGTTTTTT	CASSYDRASTNEKLFF
NA	TRBV7-2	NA	TRBJ1-2	TGTGCCAGCAGCTCGAAAAGGACACCTATCTATGGCTACACCTTC	CASSSKRTPIYGYTF
NA	TRBV5-6	NA	TRBJ1-2	TGTGCCAGCAGCTCGCTGGTCGGGTCCCTAGGGCTTGGCTACACCTTC	CASSSLVGSLGLGYTF
NA	TRBV13	TRBD2	TRBJ2-2	TGTGCCAGCAGCTTTAGTAGTCGGATGGTAGCGGGAGTCACCGGGGAGCTGTTTTTT	CASSFSSRMVAGVTGELFF
NA	TRBV6-5	NA	TRBJ2-7	TGTGCCAGCAAAATACGCCCGGCCGGGCCCTACGAGCAGTACTTC	CASKIRPAGPYEQYF
NA	TRBV11-3	NA	TRBJ1-1	TGTGCCAGCAGCCGGGGCCGGGAGACTGAAGCTTTCTTT	CASSRGRETEAFF
NA	TRBV2	NA	TRBJ2-3	TGTGCCAGCAGTGACCCGTATACGCAGTATTTT	CASSDPYTQYF
NA	TRBV5-5	NA	TRBJ2-5	TGTGCCAGCAGCTTTTCAGGGATCGAGACCCAGTACTTC	CASSFSGIETQYF
NA	TRBV18	NA	TRBJ1-3	TGTGCCAGCTCACCCCTGCCCCATACGTCCGGACTTGGGGGCTCTGGAAACACCATATATTTT	CASSPLPHTSGLGGSGNTIYF
NA	TRBV5-1	NA	TRBJ1-4	TGCGCCAGCAGCTCGGGACCCCGACGAGGTGAAAAACTGTTTTTT	CASSSGPRRGEKLFF
once	TRBV7-3	TRBD2	TRBJ2-3	TGTGCCAGCAGCGCCGGGTCTAGCGGGATCTTGGATACGCAGTATTTT	CASSAGSSGILDTQYF
NA	TRBV7-2	TRBD1	TRBJ2-4	TGTGCCAGCAGCTTAGTAAGGGGGCTGGAGAACATTCAGTACTTC	CASSLVRGLENIQYF
NA	TRBV5-1	NA	TRBJ1-5	TGCGCCAGCAGCGTCCCTAGGTGCAATCAGCCCCAGCATTTT	CASSVPRCNQPQHF
NA	TRBV4-1	NA	TRBJ2-7	TGCGCCAGCAGCCAGGACAGTTACGAGCAGTACTTC	CASSQDSYEQYF
NA	TRBV4-3	NA	TRBJ2-1	TGCGCCAGCAGCCAAACGGACCCTGCCAATGAGCAGTTCTTC	CASSQTDPANEQFF
NA	TRBV7-8	NA	TRBJ1-5	TGTGCCAGCAGCCGAGGGGGGCTTACAGCGGGCAATCAGCCCCAGCATTTT	CASSRGGLTAGNQPQHF
once	TRBV9	TRBD2	TRBJ2-7	TGTGCCAGCAGCGTAGAAGGACTAGCTTTCCACGAGCAGTACTTC	CASSVEGLAFHEQYF